The 8 T cell receptor beta chains in this list originate from one sample, sequenced in a study of OX40 agonist ivuxolimab in advanced cancers. The protocol was immunoSEQ multiplex PCR, while the TCRdb copy is restricted to in-frame clones and leaves out a portion. The table has about 52,000 clones, around four fifths seen once. The input for sequencing was CD4+ or CD8+ T cells sorted from blood, taken in a trial of the OX40 agonist ivuxolimab. The receptors here all came from an adult with an advanced solid tumor such as melanoma, head and neck, liver or kidney cancer.

The V and J genes are TRBV2 and TRBJ2-1; 9 bases match TRBD2. Trimming at V came to 6 bases and at J to 3 bases, leaving 12 bases not matched to a gene. The CDR3 has 17 amino acids. Per the germline V gene, CDR1 is SNHLY and CDR2 is FYNNEI. In DNA form, the CDR3 reads TGTGCCAGCAGGACCCCTCCAGCGGGAGGCCGCTACAATGAGCAGTTCTTC. Amino acid sequence: CASRTPPAGGRYNEQFF.

The V and J genes are TRBV5-1 and TRBJ1-2; D remains unclear. CDR3 length: 12 residues. CDR1 and CDR2 from the germline V gene are SGHRS and YFSETQ. Deletions cut 4 bases from V and 2 bases from J, with 6 bases between. The CDR3, as DNA: TGCGCCAGCAGCCCGGGGAACTATGGCTACACCTTC. This gives the protein CASSPGNYGYTF.

The chain combines TRBV6-6 with TRBJ1-5; D might be TRBD1 (5 bases). The germline V gene encodes CDR1 MNHNY and CDR2 SVGAGI (reference sequence). Trimming removed 6 bases from V and 6 bases from J, with 18 bases in between. This CDR3 is 15 amino acids long. The CDR3 DNA sequence: TGTGCCAGCAGAAAGACAGTGGACCGGGGTCAGCCCCAGCATTTT. Protein: CASRKTVDRGQPQHF.

This clone has a single count. This chain uses TRBV15 with TRBJ2-5, with 9 bases matching TRBD1. The length of the CDR3 is 15 residues. Trimming cost V 7 bases and J 2 bases; bases outside gene matches: 8. Germline V gene lookup returns CDR1 LNHNV and CDR2 YYDKDF (reference sequence). The CDR3 sequence: CATTSPGTGQETQYF. DNA for the CDR3: TGTGCCACCACTTCTCCCGGGACAGGGCAAGAGACCCAGTACTTC. The entire variable domain, with the rest obtained from reference TRBV15 and TRBJ2-5, is as follows: DAMVIQNPRYQVTQFGKPVTLSCSQTLNHNVMYWYQQKSSQAPKLLFHYYDKDFNNEADTPDNFQSRRPNTSFCFLDIRSPGLGDTAMYLCATTSPGTGQETQYFGPGTRLLVL.

The J gene is TRBJ2-5, the V gene TRBV5-8; possible D gene TRBD1, 5 bases. Germline values: CDR1 SGHTS, CDR2 YDEGEE. With 5 bases removed from V and 2 bases from J, the gap between germline ends came to 16 bases. The CDR3 sequence is 15 residues long. The CDR3 is CASRAGFLTQETQYF. The CDR3 DNA is TGTGCCAGCAGGGCAGGGTTTTTGACGCAAGAGACCCAGTACTTC.

The chain joins TRBV7-2 to TRBJ2-1, with 11 bases aligning to TRBD2. V trimming: 4 bases; J trimming: 9 bases; junction bases outside the gene matches: 8. The CDR3 sequence is 15 residues long. The germline V gene has CDR1 SGHTA and CDR2 FQGNSA. The CDR3 bases are TGTGCCAGCAGCTCGCTACTAGCGGGAGCGGTTGAGCAGTTCTTC. Protein product: CASSSLLAGAVEQFF.

This chain links TRBV7-8 with TRBJ2-7; tentative D call: TRBD1 (6 bases). The CDR3 is made up of 13 amino acids. The V end was cut by 0 bases, the J end by 5 bases, with 8 bases between. Looked up from germline, CDR1 is SGHVS and CDR2 is FQNEAQ. CDR3: CASSLAGAHEQYV. CDR3 DNA: TGTGCCAGCAGCTTAGCGGGGGCCCACGAGCAGTACGTC.

The chain uses TRBV18 and TRBJ2-7; 8 bases are shared with TRBD1. Germline trimming cut 5 bases from V and 5 bases from J; bases unmatched to any gene: 11. The CDR3 covers 15 residues. Germline V gene data show CDR1 as KGHSH and CDR2 as LQKENI. The DNA of the CDR3 is TGTGCCAGCTCAAAGCGCCGGGACAGGCTCCACGAGCAGTACGTC. Its protein is CASSKRRDRLHEQYV.